This is a list of T cell receptor beta chains from one sample in a study of T cell responses to AZD1222 COVID-19 vaccine. Method: immunoSEQ multiplex PCR; TCRdb's copy keeps in-frame clones and lacks some. The table shows approximately 140,000 clones, with approximately 91% occurring only once. Specimen: peripheral blood, collected 28 days after the second AZD1222 dose. Receptors were obtained from an adult who received the AZD1222 COVID-19 vaccine. Each CDR3 is given without its conserved first and last residue. Each record gives: clone size, V gene, CDR3 protein. Rows give clone size only sometimes, using once, few, many, or a class for an expanded clone.

abundance: -
v_gene: TRBV24-1
CDR3aa: ATAELDGPHYGYT

abundance: -
v_gene: TRBV5-1
CDR3aa: ASSGLAGGPDEQF

abundance: -
v_gene: TRBV19
CDR3aa: ASSIGFTTEAF

abundance: -
v_gene: TRBV21-1
CDR3aa: ASTQGGQGDYGYT

abundance: -
v_gene: TRBV7-7
CDR3aa: ASSDGTDSGNTIY

abundance: -
v_gene: TRBV10-3
CDR3aa: AVSFGGRGETQY

abundance: -
v_gene: TRBV7-8
CDR3aa: ASSQRGGAEETQY

abundance: -
v_gene: TRBV24-1
CDR3aa: ATSDFLAGDYNEQF

abundance: -
v_gene: TRBV2
CDR3aa: ASSEGDRGNTIY

abundance: -
v_gene: TRBV28
CDR3aa: ASSSPDRVYGYT

abundance: once
v_gene: TRBV5-8
CDR3aa: ASSLRRKGVPTEAF

abundance: -
v_gene: TRBV3-1/TRBV3-2
CDR3aa: ASSQTVNSPLH

abundance: once
v_gene: TRBV19
CDR3aa: ASTPGNTEAF

abundance: -
v_gene: TRBV4-2
CDR3aa: ASSQEAPGRTRRTEAF

abundance: -
v_gene: TRBV9
CDR3aa: ASSVSSSGNTIY

abundance: -
v_gene: TRBV6-1
CDR3aa: ASTYRIGQNYGYT

abundance: -
v_gene: TRBV7-9
CDR3aa: ASSGGTDNYGYT

abundance: -
v_gene: TRBV9
CDR3aa: ASSVGPVNTEAF

abundance: -
v_gene: TRBV5-1
CDR3aa: ASQPGTGGYEQY

abundance: -
v_gene: TRBV12-3/TRBV12-4
CDR3aa: ATTAGDWDGYT

abundance: -
v_gene: TRBV19
CDR3aa: ASARTGNYGYT

abundance: -
v_gene: TRBV25-1
CDR3aa: ASSVSGANVLT

abundance: -
v_gene: TRBV28
CDR3aa: ASLQGGSNSPLH

abundance: -
v_gene: TRBV6-5
CDR3aa: ASSSGSSYNEQF

abundance: -
v_gene: TRBV18
CDR3aa: ASSPPSGVRPEAF

abundance: -
v_gene: TRBV4-3
CDR3aa: ASSQVPGLTGELF

abundance: -
v_gene: TRBV7-9
CDR3aa: ASSARTGNSNQPQH

abundance: -
v_gene: TRBV24-1
CDR3aa: ATSDPRVGEKLF

abundance: -
v_gene: TRBV19
CDR3aa: ASSPTGTGYGYT

abundance: -
v_gene: TRBV18
CDR3aa: ASSPRAGAPDTEAF

abundance: -
v_gene: TRBV3-1/TRBV3-2
CDR3aa: ASSQGGVNIQY

abundance: -
v_gene: TRBV3-1/TRBV3-2
CDR3aa: ASSPWTGVGETQY

abundance: once
v_gene: TRBV5-1
CDR3aa: ASSTELPGRQETQY

abundance: -
v_gene: TRBV7-9
CDR3aa: ASSLGGGKWEQY

abundance: -
v_gene: TRBV3-1/TRBV3-2
CDR3aa: ASRTKIAGVSPGELF

abundance: -
v_gene: TRBV29-1
CDR3aa: SVMWGGNTEAF

abundance: once
v_gene: TRBV18
CDR3aa: ASSLQGNNQPQH

abundance: -
v_gene: TRBV6-4
CDR3aa: ASSGSGPPDEQF

abundance: -
v_gene: TRBV3-1/TRBV3-2
CDR3aa: ASSQAIYNEQF

abundance: -
v_gene: TRBV6-5
CDR3aa: ASSYSTRRNTEAF

abundance: -
v_gene: TRBV7-9
CDR3aa: ASSPGGDALRTQY

abundance: -
v_gene: TRBV18
CDR3aa: ASSPGAGFTDTQY

abundance: -
v_gene: TRBV7-9
CDR3aa: ASSLGTSGPDTQY